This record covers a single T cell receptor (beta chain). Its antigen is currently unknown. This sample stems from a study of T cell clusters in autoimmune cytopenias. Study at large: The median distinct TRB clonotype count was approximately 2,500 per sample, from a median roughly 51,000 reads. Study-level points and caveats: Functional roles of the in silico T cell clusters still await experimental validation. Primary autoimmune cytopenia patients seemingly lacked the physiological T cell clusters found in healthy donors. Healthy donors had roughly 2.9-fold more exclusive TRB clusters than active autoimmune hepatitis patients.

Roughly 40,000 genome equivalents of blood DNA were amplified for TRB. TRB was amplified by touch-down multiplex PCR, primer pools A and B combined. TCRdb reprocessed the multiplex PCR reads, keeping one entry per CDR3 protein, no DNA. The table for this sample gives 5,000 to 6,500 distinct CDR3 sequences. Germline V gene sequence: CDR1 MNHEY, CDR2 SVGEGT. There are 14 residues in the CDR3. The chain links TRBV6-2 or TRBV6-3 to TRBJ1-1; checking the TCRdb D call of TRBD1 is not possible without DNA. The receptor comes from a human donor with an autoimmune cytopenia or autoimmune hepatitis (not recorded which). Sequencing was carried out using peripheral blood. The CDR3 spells CASSRGQTNTEAFF.